This TCR beta chain is from a study of CD8 T cells in ankylosing spondylitis. The study's findings and limits: A number of the motif variants had already been described in reactive arthritis synovial fluid and blood. Matched ankylosing spondylitis synovial fluid reportedly showed significant enrichment of disease-linked clones. Within peripheral blood, clones linked to disease were CD8+ and relatively rare. A TCR beta motif of several highly homologous variants appeared characteristic of ankylosing spondylitis blood.

Generation of TCR beta libraries employed quantitative 5'-RACE incorporating molecular barcodes. TCRdb reprocessed the 5' RACE reads via MiXCR and lists one record per CDR3 protein. The sample contains a few hundred thousand distinct CDR3 sequences, less than 9.5% of which appear only once. Germline V gene lookup returns CDR1 SGHVS and CDR2 FQNEAQ. The CDR3 loop spans 16 amino acids. V was clipped by 1 base and J by 3 bases; unmatched bases: 7. This clonotype was seen a few times. Its antigen is unidentified. The sequence came from a male donor with ankylosing spondylitis. The sample consisted of blood, either unsorted or a sorted T cell fraction (not recorded which). This rearrangement joins TRBV7-8 to TRBJ2-7; 9 nucleotides align to TRBD1. The CDR3 reads CASSLGWDRVFYEQYF. Here the CDR3 DNA reads TGTGCCAGCAGCTTAGGGTGGGACAGGGTGTTCTACGAGCAGTACTTC.